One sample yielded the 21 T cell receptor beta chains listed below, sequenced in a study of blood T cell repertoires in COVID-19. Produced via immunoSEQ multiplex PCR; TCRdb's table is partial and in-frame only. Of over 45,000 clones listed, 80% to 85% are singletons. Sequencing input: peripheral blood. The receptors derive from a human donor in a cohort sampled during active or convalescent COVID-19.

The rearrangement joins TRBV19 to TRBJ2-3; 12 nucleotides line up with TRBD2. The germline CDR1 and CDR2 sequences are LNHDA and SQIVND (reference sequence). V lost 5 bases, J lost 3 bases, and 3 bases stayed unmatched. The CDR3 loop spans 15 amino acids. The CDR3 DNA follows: TGTGCCAGTAGTGGACTAGCGGGGAGGACAGATACGCAGTATTTT. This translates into CASSGLAGRTDTQYF. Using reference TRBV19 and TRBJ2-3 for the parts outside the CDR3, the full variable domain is DGGITQSPKYLFRKEGQNVTLSCEQNLNHDAMYWYRQDPGQGLRLIYYSQIVNDFQKGDIAEGYSVSREKKESFPLTVTSAQKNPTAFYLCASSGLAGRTDTQYFGPGTRLTVL.

The CDR3 nucleotides read TGTGCCAGTAACCCCAGATTGAACACTGAAGCTTTCTTT. Translating gives CASNPRLNTEAFF. V and J are TRBV19 and TRBJ1-1; D gene ambiguous. With 7 bases removed from V and 0 bases from J, the gap between germline ends came to 9 bases. There are 13 residues in the CDR3. CDR1 is LNHDA and CDR2 is SQIVND in the germline V gene (reference sequence).

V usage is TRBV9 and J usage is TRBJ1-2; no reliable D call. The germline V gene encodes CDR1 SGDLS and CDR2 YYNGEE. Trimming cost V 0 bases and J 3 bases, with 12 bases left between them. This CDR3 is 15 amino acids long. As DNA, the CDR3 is TGTGCCAGCAGCGTAGAAAACCCGGGGTACTATGGCTACACCTTC. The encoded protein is CASSVENPGYYGYTF.

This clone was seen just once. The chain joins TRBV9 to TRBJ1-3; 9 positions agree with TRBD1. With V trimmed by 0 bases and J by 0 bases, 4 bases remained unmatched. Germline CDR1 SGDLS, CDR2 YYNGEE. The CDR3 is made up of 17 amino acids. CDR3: CASSVEGTGYSGNTIYF. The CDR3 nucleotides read TGTGCCAGCAGCGTAGAGGGGACAGGGTACTCTGGAAACACCATATATTTT.

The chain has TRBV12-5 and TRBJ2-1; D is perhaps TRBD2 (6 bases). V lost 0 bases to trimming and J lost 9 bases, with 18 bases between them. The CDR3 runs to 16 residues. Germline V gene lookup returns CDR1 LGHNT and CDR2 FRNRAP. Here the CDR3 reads CASGLVGGASSFEQFF. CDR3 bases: TGTGCTAGTGGTTTGGTAGGCGGGGCTAGTTCGTTTGAGCAGTTCTTC.

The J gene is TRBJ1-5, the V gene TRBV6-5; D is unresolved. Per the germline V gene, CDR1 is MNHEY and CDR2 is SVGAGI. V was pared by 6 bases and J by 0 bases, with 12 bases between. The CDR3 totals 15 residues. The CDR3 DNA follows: TGTGCCAGCAGCCCAGTCAGAAATAGCAATCAGCCCCAGCATTTT. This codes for CASSPVRNSNQPQHF.

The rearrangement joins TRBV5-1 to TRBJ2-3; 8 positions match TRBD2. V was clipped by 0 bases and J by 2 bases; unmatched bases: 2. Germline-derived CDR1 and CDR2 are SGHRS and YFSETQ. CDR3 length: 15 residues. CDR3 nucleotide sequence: TGCGCCAGCAGCTTGGGGCGGGGGGCCACAGATACGCAGTATTTT. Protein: CASSLGRGATDTQYF. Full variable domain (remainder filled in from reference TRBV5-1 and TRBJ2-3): KAGVTQTPRYLIKTRGQQVTLSCSPISGHRSVSWYQQTPGQGLQFLFEYFSETQRNKGNFPGRFSGRQFSNSRSEMNVSTLELGDSALYLCASSLGRGATDTQYFGPGTRLTVL.

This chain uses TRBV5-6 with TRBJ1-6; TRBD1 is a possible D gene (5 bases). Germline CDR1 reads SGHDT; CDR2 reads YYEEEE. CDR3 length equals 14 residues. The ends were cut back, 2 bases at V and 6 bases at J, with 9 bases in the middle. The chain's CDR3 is CASSFAGINSPLHF. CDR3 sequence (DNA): TGTGCCAGCAGCTTCGCAGGGATTAATTCACCCCTCCACTTT.

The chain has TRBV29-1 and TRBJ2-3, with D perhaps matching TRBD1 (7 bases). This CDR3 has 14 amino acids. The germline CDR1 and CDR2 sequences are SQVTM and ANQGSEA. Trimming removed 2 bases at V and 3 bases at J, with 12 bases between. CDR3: CSVEQTGRTDTQYF. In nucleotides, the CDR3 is TGCAGCGTTGAACAGACAGGGAGGACAGATACGCAGTATTTT.

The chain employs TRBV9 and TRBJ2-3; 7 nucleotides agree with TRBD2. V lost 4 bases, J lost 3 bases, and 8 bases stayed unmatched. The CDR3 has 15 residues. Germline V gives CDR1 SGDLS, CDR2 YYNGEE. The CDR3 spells CASSLGLVGTDTQYF. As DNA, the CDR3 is TGTGCCAGCAGCTTAGGACTAGTAGGTACAGATACGCAGTATTTT. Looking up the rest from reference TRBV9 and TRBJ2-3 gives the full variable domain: DSGVTQTPKHLITATGQRVTLRCSPRSGDLSVYWYQQSLDQGLQFLIQYYNGEERAKGNILERFSAQQFPDLHSELNLSSLELGDSALYFCASSLGLVGTDTQYFGPGTRLTVL.

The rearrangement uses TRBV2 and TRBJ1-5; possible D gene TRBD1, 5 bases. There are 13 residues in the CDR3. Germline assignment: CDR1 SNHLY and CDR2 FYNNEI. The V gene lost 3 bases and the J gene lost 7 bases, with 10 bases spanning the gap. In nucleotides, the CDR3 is TGTGCCAGCAGTGAGGGACTCTCCCAGCCCCAGCATTTT. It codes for CASSEGLSQPQHF.

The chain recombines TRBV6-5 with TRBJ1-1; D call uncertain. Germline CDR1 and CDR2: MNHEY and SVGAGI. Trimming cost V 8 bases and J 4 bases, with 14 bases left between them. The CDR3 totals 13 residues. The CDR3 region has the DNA TGTGCCAGCTTTAGAGGTCTGGGCACTGAAGCTTTCTTT. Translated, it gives CASFRGLGTEAFF.

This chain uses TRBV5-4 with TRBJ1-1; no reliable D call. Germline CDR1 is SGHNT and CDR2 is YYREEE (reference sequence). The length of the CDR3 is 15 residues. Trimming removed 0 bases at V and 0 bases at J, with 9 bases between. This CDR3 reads CASSLAGSMNTEAFF. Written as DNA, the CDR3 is TGTGCCAGCAGCTTGGCCGGGAGCATGAACACTGAAGCTTTCTTT.

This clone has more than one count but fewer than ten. The CDR3 loop reads CASSSNRAGWTDTQYF. The CDR3, as DNA: TGTGCCAGCAGCTCCAACCGAGCGGGTTGGACAGATACGCAGTATTTT. This chain joins TRBV5-8 and TRBJ2-3; D is perhaps TRBD2 (6 bases). This CDR3 spans 16 amino acids. The V end lost 3 bases, the J end lost 3 bases, and 17 bases lay between the germline ends. Germline CDR1 reads SGHTS; CDR2 reads YDEGEE.

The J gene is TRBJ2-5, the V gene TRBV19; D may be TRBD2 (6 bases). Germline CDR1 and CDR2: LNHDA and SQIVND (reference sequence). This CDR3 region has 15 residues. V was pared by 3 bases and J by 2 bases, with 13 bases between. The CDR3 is CASSIRWGVQETQYF. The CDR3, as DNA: TGTGCCAGTAGTATTAGGTGGGGGGTGCAAGAGACCCAGTACTTC.

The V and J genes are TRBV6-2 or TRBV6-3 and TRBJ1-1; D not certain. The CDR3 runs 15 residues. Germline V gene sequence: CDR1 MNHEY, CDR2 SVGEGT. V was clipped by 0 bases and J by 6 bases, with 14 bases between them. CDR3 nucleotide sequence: TGTGCCAGCAGTTACTCATATACAGCTAGCGCTGAAGCTTTCTTT. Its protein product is CASSYSYTASAEAFF.

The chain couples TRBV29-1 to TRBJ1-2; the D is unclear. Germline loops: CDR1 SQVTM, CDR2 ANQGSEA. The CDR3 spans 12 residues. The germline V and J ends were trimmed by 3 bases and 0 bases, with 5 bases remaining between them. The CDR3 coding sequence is TGCAGCGTTGACGACACTAACTATGGCTACACCTTC. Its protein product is CSVDDTNYGYTF. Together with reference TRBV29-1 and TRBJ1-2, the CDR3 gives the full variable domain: SAVISQKPSRDICQRGTSLTIQCQVDSQVTMMFWYRQQPGQSLTLIATANQGSEATYESGFVIDKFPISRPNLTFSTLTVSNMSPEDSSIYLCSVDDTNYGYTFGSGTRLTVV.

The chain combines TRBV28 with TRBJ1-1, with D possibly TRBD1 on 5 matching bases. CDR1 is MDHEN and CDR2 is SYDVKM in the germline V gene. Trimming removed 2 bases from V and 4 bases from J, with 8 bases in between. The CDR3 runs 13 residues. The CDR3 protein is CASSLIQGTEAFF. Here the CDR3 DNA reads TGTGCCAGCAGTTTAATTCAGGGCACTGAAGCTTTCTTT.

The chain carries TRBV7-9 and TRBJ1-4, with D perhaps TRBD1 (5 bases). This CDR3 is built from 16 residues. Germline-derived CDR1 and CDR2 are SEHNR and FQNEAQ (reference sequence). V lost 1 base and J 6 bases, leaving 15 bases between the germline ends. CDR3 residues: CASSLEGSVPYEKLFF. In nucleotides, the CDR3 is TGTGCCAGCAGCTTAGAGGGGTCGGTACCATATGAAAAACTGTTTTTT.

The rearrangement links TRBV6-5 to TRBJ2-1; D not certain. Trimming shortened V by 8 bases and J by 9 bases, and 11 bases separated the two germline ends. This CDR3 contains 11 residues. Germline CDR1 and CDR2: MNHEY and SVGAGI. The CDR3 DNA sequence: TGTGCCAGCGGCCGGGTCCGTGAGCAGTTCTTC. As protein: CASGRVREQFF.

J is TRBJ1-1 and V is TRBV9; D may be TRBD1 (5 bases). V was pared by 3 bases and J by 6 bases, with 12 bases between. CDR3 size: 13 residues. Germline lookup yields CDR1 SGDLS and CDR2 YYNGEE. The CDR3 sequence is CASSATGRAEAFF. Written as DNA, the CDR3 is TGTGCCAGCAGCGCAACAGGTCGGGCTGAAGCTTTCTTT.